The 10 T cell receptor beta chains reported below all come from one sample, sequenced in a study of blood T cell repertoires in COVID-19 (dated by TCRdb to about 2020). Libraries were constructed by the immunoSEQ multiplex PCR assay. This is the immuneACCESS table as TCRdb keeps it, with only in-frame sequences that have V and J called. A part of the clones is gone; compared with another copy, unresolved V genes explain less than half, and the rest is unexplained. The sample table contains approximately 210,000 clones; only one count was recorded for roughly 84% of them. The ten biggest clones cover 1.5% to 2% of the sample. Sequencing used peripheral blood. All receptors come from a man aged 40-50 years with active or convalescent COVID-19.

The sample holds a few counts of this clone. V usage is TRBV6-4 and J usage is TRBJ1-2, with 7 bases lining up with TRBD1. V was pared by 5 bases and J by 6 bases, with 9 bases of the junction left unmatched. CDR1 is MRHNA and CDR2 is SNTAGT in the germline V gene. This CDR3 has 14 residues. CDR3 DNA sequence: TGTGCCAGCAGTCCAGGGGGAATTGGTCATGGCTACACCTTC. It translates to CASSPGGIGHGYTF.

The chain couples TRBV28 to TRBJ2-3; no definite D call. There are 16 residues in the CDR3. V was trimmed by 1 base and J by 1 base, leaving 12 bases between them. CDR1 and CDR2 (germline): MDHEN, SYDVKM. The CDR3 nucleotides are TGTGCCAGCAGTTTATCAGCCCTCCGGGGCACAGATACGCAGTATTTT. Translated: CASSLSALRGTDTQYF.

J is TRBJ2-7 and V is TRBV2, with 7 bases lining up with TRBD1. The V gene's germline CDR1 is SNHLY and CDR2 FYNNEI. The J segment lost 3 bases and the V segment lost 4 bases, leaving 6 bases of the junction unmatched. The CDR3 runs to 14 residues. This chain's CDR3 is CASSVTGFNYEQYF. CDR3 in DNA: TGTGCCAGCAGTGTGACAGGGTTTAACTACGAGCAGTACTTC.

This chain links TRBV6-5 with TRBJ2-1, with D perhaps TRBD2 (6 bases). V lost 2 bases to trimming and J lost 6 bases, with 8 bases between them. Germline CDR1 is MNHEY and CDR2 is SVGAGI. The CDR3 contains 13 residues. This CDR3 is CASSYGGPNEQFF. The CDR3 DNA reads as TGTGCCAGCAGTTACGGAGGGCCCAATGAGCAGTTCTTC.

The chain links TRBV7-9 to TRBJ1-4; no clear D gene. This CDR3 region has 12 residues. Looked up from germline, CDR1 is SEHNR and CDR2 is FQNEAQ (reference sequence). V gave up 8 bases and J gave up 7 bases, with 11 bases separating them. The CDR3 reads CASPSMSEKLFF. Written as DNA, the CDR3 is TGTGCCAGCCCTTCAATGAGTGAAAAACTGTTTTTT. Full variable domain (missing parts from reference TRBV7-9 and TRBJ1-4): DTGVSQNPRHKITKRGQNVTFRCDPISEHNRLYWYRQTLGQGPEFLTYFQNEAQLEKSRLLSDRFSAERPKGSFSTLEIQRTEQGDSAMYLCASPSMSEKLFFGSGTQLSVL.

CDR3 loop: CASSVDRGQGSPLHF. CDR3 nucleotide sequence: TGTGCCAGCAGTGTGGACAGGGGGCAGGGTTCACCCCTCCACTTT. This sequence joins TRBV27 and TRBJ1-6, with 11 bases lining up with TRBD1. CDR3 length: 15 amino acids. The V and J ends lost 5 bases and 9 bases, in that order; junction bases with no gene match: 6. From germline, CDR1 is MNHEY and CDR2 SMNVEV (reference sequence).

The V gene is TRBV6-5, the J gene TRBJ1-2; TRBD1 matches 7 bases. The germline gives CDR1 MNHEY, CDR2 SVGAGI. The CDR3 length is 15 residues. V dropped 8 bases and J dropped 1; count of bases not matched to a gene: 10. The CDR3 region is CASQLGQELNYGYTF. For the CDR3, the DNA is TGTGCCAGCCAACTTGGACAGGAGCTTAACTATGGCTACACCTTC.

The chain links TRBV5-5 to TRBJ1-1, with TRBD1 matching over 8 bases. V shed 2 bases, J shed 1 base, and the junction held 13 bases outside the gene matches. The CDR3 totals 18 residues. Germline V gives CDR1 SGHKS, CDR2 YYEKEE (reference sequence). CDR3 nucleotide sequence: TGTGCCAGCAGCTTCTACACCTTGGCAGGGGGCGCGAACACTGAAGCTTTCTTT. Encoded protein: CASSFYTLAGGANTEAFF.

The chain links TRBV6-5 to TRBJ1-2; the D is unclear. V lost 6 bases, J lost 1 base, and 9 bases lay in between. The CDR3 covers 13 residues. CDR1 is MNHEY, CDR2 SVGAGI, per germline. CDR3 sequence: CASRDGGNYGYTF. CDR3 nucleotides: TGTGCCAGCAGGGACGGAGGTAACTATGGCTACACCTTC.

This chain links TRBV4-2 with TRBJ1-6; no definite D call. Germline V CDR1 and CDR2: LGHNA, YNFKEQ. The CDR3 spans 16 residues. The V end lost 3 bases, the J end lost 8 bases, and 17 bases lay between the germline ends. The CDR3 loop reads CASSQVAMKEDSPLHF. The DNA for the CDR3 is TGTGCCAGCAGCCAGGTAGCTATGAAGGAGGATTCACCCCTCCACTTT.